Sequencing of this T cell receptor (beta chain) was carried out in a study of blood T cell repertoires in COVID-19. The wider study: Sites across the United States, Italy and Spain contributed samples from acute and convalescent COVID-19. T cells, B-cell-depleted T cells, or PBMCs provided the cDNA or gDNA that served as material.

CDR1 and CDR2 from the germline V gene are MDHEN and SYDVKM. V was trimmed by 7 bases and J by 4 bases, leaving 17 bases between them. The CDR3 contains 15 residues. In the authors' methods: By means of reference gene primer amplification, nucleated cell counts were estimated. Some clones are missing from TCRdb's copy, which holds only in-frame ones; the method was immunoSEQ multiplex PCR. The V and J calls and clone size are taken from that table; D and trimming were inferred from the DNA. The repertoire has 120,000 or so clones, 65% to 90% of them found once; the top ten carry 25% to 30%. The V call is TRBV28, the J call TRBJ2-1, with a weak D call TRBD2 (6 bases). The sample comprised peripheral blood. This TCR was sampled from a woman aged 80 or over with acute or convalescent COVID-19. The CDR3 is CASKPFAGSYNEQFF. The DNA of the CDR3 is TGTGCCAGCAAGCCCTTTGCGGGGAGTTACAATGAGCAGTTCTTC. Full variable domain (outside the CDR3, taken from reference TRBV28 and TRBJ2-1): DVKVTQSSRYLVKRTGEKVFLECVQDMDHENMFWYRQDPGLGLRLIYFSYDVKMKEKGDIPEGYSVSREKKERFSLILESASTNQTSMYLCASKPFAGSYNEQFFGPGTRLTVL.